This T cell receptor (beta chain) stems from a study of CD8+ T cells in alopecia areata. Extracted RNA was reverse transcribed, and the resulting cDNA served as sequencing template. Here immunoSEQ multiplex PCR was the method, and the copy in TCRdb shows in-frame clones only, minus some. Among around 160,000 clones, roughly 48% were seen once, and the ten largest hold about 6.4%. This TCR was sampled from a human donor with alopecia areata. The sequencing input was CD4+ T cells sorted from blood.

Here the CDR3 reads CASSLKTGSNYEQYF. In nucleotides, the CDR3 is TGTGCCAGCAGCTTGAAGACAGGGTCAAACTACGAGCAGTACTTC. J is TRBJ2-7 and V is TRBV5-4, with TRBD1 matching 7 bases. The CDR3 has 15 residues. V trimming: 1 base; J trimming: 3 bases; junction bases outside the gene matches: 7. Germline CDR1 is SGHNT and CDR2 is YYREEE (reference sequence).